The rows below give T cell receptor beta chains drawn from one sample of a study of breast tumors, draining lymph nodes, adjacent tissues. TCRdb reprocessed the multiplex PCR reads via MiXCR and lists one record per CDR3 protein. The table records approximately 100,000 distinct CDR3 sequences, roughly 33% of them present only once. Sequenced input: axillary lymph node tissue. The receptors were gathered from a female donor with breast cancer. Some clones in this sample may be carry-over from other donors' samples. The CDR3 runs from the conserved cysteine through the conserved F or W. D genes are given only for firm matches. Size is omitted from some rows. Given values are once, few, many or a class for expanded clones.

v_gene: TRBV5-5; j_gene: TRBJ1-1; abundance: .; d_gene: TRBD1; CDR3aa: CASSQRQGVGNTEAFF; CDR3nt: TGTGCCAGCAGCCAACGACAGGGCGTAGGAAACACTGAAGCTTTCTTT
v_gene: TRBV15; j_gene: TRBJ1-6; abundance: .; d_gene: .; CDR3aa: CATSRGRQANSPLHF; CDR3nt: TGTGCCACCAGTCGAGGCCGACAGGCTAATTCACCCCTCCACTTT
v_gene: TRBV7-9; j_gene: TRBJ2-7; abundance: medium-sized; d_gene: TRBD2; CDR3aa: CASSPLLGGKNYEQYF; CDR3nt: TGTGCCAGCAGCCCGCTTTTGGGGGGGAAGAACTACGAGCAGTACTTC
v_gene: TRBV7-9; j_gene: TRBJ2-7; abundance: .; d_gene: TRBD2; CDR3aa: CASSLEAGVGYEQYF; CDR3nt: TGTGCCAGCAGCTTAGAGGCGGGAGTTGGCTACGAGCAGTACTTC
v_gene: TRBV10-3; j_gene: TRBJ2-7; abundance: .; d_gene: TRBD1; CDR3aa: CAISGQSTGGYEQYF; CDR3nt: TGTGCCATCAGTGGCCAATCGACAGGGGGATACGAGCAGTACTTC
v_gene: TRBV20-1; j_gene: TRBJ1-6; abundance: .; d_gene: .; CDR3aa: CSARDEGGWDSYNSPLHF; CDR3nt: TGCAGTGCTAGAGATGAGGGGGGCTGGGACTCCTATAATTCACCCCTCCACTTT
v_gene: TRBV11-2; j_gene: TRBJ2-7; abundance: many; d_gene: .; CDR3aa: CASSPIKPLFRGLSYETYF; CDR3nt: TGTGCCAGCAGCCCAATCAAGCCCCTCTTTAGAGGATTATCCTACGAGACGTACTTC
v_gene: TRBV5-1; j_gene: TRBJ1-5; abundance: .; d_gene: .; CDR3aa: CASSLRADYQETQHF; CDR3nt: TGTGCCAGCAGCTTGAGGGCAGACTACCAAGAGACCCAGCATTTT
v_gene: TRBV14; j_gene: TRBJ2-2; abundance: many; d_gene: .; CDR3aa: CASYLSFFRAHISNTGELFF; CDR3nt: TGTGCCAGCTATCTATCCTTTTTTCGGGCACACATATCGAACACCGGGGAGCTGTTTTTT
v_gene: TRBV12-3/TRBV12-4; j_gene: TRBJ2-4; abundance: .; d_gene: TRBD1; CDR3aa: CASSLKGAKNIQYF; CDR3nt: TGTGCCAGCAGTTTAAAGGGGGCGAAAAACATTCAGTACTTC
v_gene: TRBV27; j_gene: TRBJ1-2; abundance: many; d_gene: .; CDR3aa: CASSPGGAYGYTF; CDR3nt: TGTGCCAGCAGTCCAGGAGGGGCCTATGGCTACACCTTC
v_gene: TRBV29-1; j_gene: TRBJ2-1; abundance: many; d_gene: .; CDR3aa: CSGAGADYNEQFF; CDR3nt: TGCAGTGGGGCGGGGGCGGATTACAATGAGCAGTTCTTC
v_gene: TRBV5-1; j_gene: TRBJ2-7; abundance: many; d_gene: .; CDR3aa: CASSELSVDSSYEQYF; CDR3nt: TGCGCCAGCAGCGAACTTAGCGTGGATAGCTCCTACGAGCAGTACTTC
v_gene: TRBV14; j_gene: TRBJ1-2; abundance: many; d_gene: .; CDR3aa: CASSQTGFDGYTF; CDR3nt: TGTGCCAGCAGCCAAACAGGGTTCGATGGCTACACCTTC
v_gene: TRBV20-1; j_gene: TRBJ1-1; abundance: .; d_gene: .; CDR3aa: CSASLIDEQAMNTEAFF; CDR3nt: TGCAGTGCTAGTCTTATTGATGAGCAGGCAATGAACACTGAAGCTTTCTTT
v_gene: TRBV6-2/TRBV6-3; j_gene: TRBJ1-5; abundance: many; d_gene: .; CDR3aa: CASSPYLGGYSNQPQHF; CDR3nt: TGTGCCAGCAGTCCTTACTTAGGCGGTTATAGCAATCAGCCCCAGCATTTT
v_gene: TRBV24-1; j_gene: TRBJ2-7; abundance: many; d_gene: TRBD2; CDR3aa: CATSDFGTSGSYEQYF; CDR3nt: TGTGCCACCAGTGATTTTGGGACTAGCGGATCCTACGAGCAGTACTTC
v_gene: TRBV9; j_gene: TRBJ2-7; abundance: many; d_gene: TRBD1; CDR3aa: CASSVAPGQGFYEQYF; CDR3nt: TGTGCCAGCAGCGTAGCCCCGGGACAGGGATTCTACGAGCAGTACTTC
v_gene: TRBV20-1; j_gene: TRBJ1-2; abundance: .; d_gene: .; CDR3aa: CSALRAGDSYGYTF; CDR3nt: TGCAGTGCGCTACGAGCGGGGGACTCCTATGGCTACACCTTC
v_gene: TRBV5-1; j_gene: TRBJ2-3; abundance: .; d_gene: .; CDR3aa: CASSSDSPRQGTQYF; CDR3nt: TGCGCCAGCAGCTCGGATTCTCCCCGGCAGGGTACGCAGTATTTT
v_gene: TRBV20-1; j_gene: TRBJ2-5; abundance: .; d_gene: .; CDR3aa: CSARQGHQETQYF; CDR3nt: TGCAGTGCAAGGCAGGGACACCAAGAGACCCAGTACTTC
v_gene: TRBV4-1; j_gene: TRBJ2-7; abundance: many; d_gene: .; CDR3aa: CASSQSQAYEQYF; CDR3nt: TGCGCCAGCAGCCAATCGCAGGCCTACGAGCAGTACTTC